This T cell receptor (beta chain) was sequenced in a study of T-cell memory formation after mild COVID-19. Turning to the study itself: In these data, TCR clusters were largely donor specific. Study-wide results and limits: Still unconfirmed is whether the second-wave clones peaking on day 37 recognized SARS-CoV-2. The study detected some responding clones in pre-infection memory, suggesting cross-reactive memory joined. Later expanders leaned toward CD4+, whereas clones contracting from day 15 to 85 were balanced CD4/CD8.

One entry per CDR3 protein results from TCRdb running MiXCR on the 5' RACE reads. This table has 68,000 or so distinct CDR3 sequences, over 15% appearing once. This clonotype was detected only a few times. Its antigen is not known. The receptor's source is an adult woman who had mild COVID-19 (a few samples of this study predate the infection). Cell type and time point are not known. Sequencing used PBMCs or a T cell subset sorted from them (not recorded which).

The CDR3 region is CATRAVGEDTQYF. In DNA form, the CDR3 reads TGTGCCACCAGGGCAGTTGGTGAAGATACGCAGTATTTT. The rearrangement links TRBV24-1 to TRBJ2-3; D ambiguous. V was pared by 7 bases and J by 5 bases, with 12 bases between. In germline, CDR1 is KGHDR, CDR2 SFDVKD. There are 13 residues in the CDR3.